The rows below give T cell receptor beta chains drawn from one sample of a study of T-cell memory formation after mild COVID-19. TCRdb passed the 5' RACE reads through MiXCR, listing each CDR3 protein once. The sample lists 150,000 to 200,000 distinct CDR3 sequences; about 14% were seen once. Sequencing was performed on PBMCs or a T cell subset sorted from them (not recorded which). The receptors stem from an adult woman who had mild COVID-19 (a few samples of this study predate the infection). Cell type and time point are not known. Both conserved end residues are part of each CDR3. A D gene is named only where the DNA matches it firmly. Not every row has a clone size; where given, it reads once, few, many or a size class.

j_gene: TRBJ1-1; abundance: NA; v_gene: TRBV12-3/TRBV12-4; d_gene: NA; CDR3aa: CASWIYGTGNTEAFF; CDR3nt: TGTGCCAGCTGGATCTACGGCACAGGGAACACTGAAGCTTTCTTT
j_gene: TRBJ2-7; abundance: few; v_gene: TRBV7-2; d_gene: NA; CDR3aa: CASSLGTFGEQYF; CDR3nt: TGTGCCAGCAGCTTAGGGACGTTCGGGGAGCAGTACTTC
j_gene: TRBJ2-7; abundance: many; v_gene: TRBV21-1; d_gene: NA; CDR3aa: CASSKVPDYEQYF; CDR3nt: TGTGCCAGCAGCAAAGTCCCAGACTACGAGCAGTACTTC
j_gene: TRBJ1-1; abundance: few; v_gene: TRBV12-3/TRBV12-4; d_gene: NA; CDR3aa: CASRDTNTEAFF; CDR3nt: TGTGCCAGCAGAGACACGAACACTGAAGCTTTCTTT
j_gene: TRBJ2-2; abundance: few; v_gene: TRBV4-1; d_gene: TRBD1; CDR3aa: CASSQPTGMGGGELFF; CDR3nt: TGCGCCAGCAGCCAACCGACAGGGATGGGCGGTGGGGAGCTGTTTTTT
j_gene: TRBJ2-1; abundance: few; v_gene: TRBV19; d_gene: NA; CDR3aa: CASSSVGGNEQFF; CDR3nt: TGTGCCAGTAGTTCTGTGGGTGGCAATGAGCAGTTCTTC
j_gene: TRBJ2-1; abundance: few; v_gene: TRBV2; d_gene: NA; CDR3aa: CASRTGDNEQFF; CDR3nt: TGTGCCAGCAGGACCGGGGACAATGAGCAGTTCTTC
j_gene: TRBJ2-3; abundance: NA; v_gene: TRBV20-1; d_gene: TRBD2; CDR3aa: CSARDPGTTYTDTQYF; CDR3nt: TGCAGTGCTAGAGATCCAGGGACTACCTACACAGATACGCAGTATTTT
j_gene: TRBJ2-6; abundance: few; v_gene: TRBV12-3/TRBV12-4; d_gene: NA; CDR3aa: CASSTVGVGANVLTF; CDR3nt: TGTGCCAGCAGTACTGTAGGGGTCGGGGCCAACGTCCTGACTTTC
j_gene: TRBJ2-1; abundance: few; v_gene: TRBV5-1; d_gene: TRBD2; CDR3aa: CASSLALAGYNEQFF; CDR3nt: TGCGCCAGCAGCTTGGCATTAGCGGGCTACAATGAGCAGTTCTTC
j_gene: TRBJ2-3; abundance: few; v_gene: TRBV11-1; d_gene: TRBD1; CDR3aa: CASSLLQGVRNTQYF; CDR3nt: TGTGCCAGCAGCTTACTACAGGGGGTACGGAATACGCAGTATTTT
j_gene: TRBJ2-7; abundance: NA; v_gene: TRBV29-1; d_gene: TRBD1; CDR3aa: CSVGAPQGVNYEQYF; CDR3nt: TGCAGCGTGGGGGCTCCGCAGGGGGTCAACTACGAGCAGTACTTC
j_gene: TRBJ1-2; abundance: NA; v_gene: TRBV29-1; d_gene: NA; CDR3aa: CSVLLPNYGYTF; CDR3nt: TGCAGCGTACTACTCCCCAACTATGGCTACACCTTC
j_gene: TRBJ2-3; abundance: NA; v_gene: TRBV7-9; d_gene: TRBD1; CDR3aa: CASSTGTGVLSDHTDTQYF; CDR3nt: TGTGCCAGCAGCACCGGGACAGGGGTTCTTTCTGATCACACAGATACGCAGTATTTT
j_gene: TRBJ1-2; abundance: few; v_gene: TRBV7-8; d_gene: TRBD1; CDR3aa: CASSLSGTGSYGYTF; CDR3nt: TGTGCCAGCAGCCTATCCGGGACAGGGAGCTATGGCTACACCTTC
j_gene: TRBJ2-1; abundance: few; v_gene: TRBV6-6; d_gene: TRBD1; CDR3aa: CASSYSGQGLELEDGNPYNEQFF; CDR3nt: TGTGCCAGCAGTTACTCGGGACAGGGGCTAGAGCTGGAAGACGGAAACCCCTACAATGAGCAGTTCTTC
j_gene: TRBJ2-7; abundance: few; v_gene: TRBV5-1; d_gene: NA; CDR3aa: CASSLDQSSDEQYF; CDR3nt: TGCGCCAGCAGCTTGGACCAGTCGAGCGACGAGCAGTACTTC
j_gene: TRBJ1-5; abundance: NA; v_gene: TRBV6-5; d_gene: NA; CDR3aa: CASRQGILGNQPQHF; CDR3nt: TGTGCCAGCAGGCAAGGGATTTTGGGCAATCAGCCCCAGCATTTT
j_gene: TRBJ2-7; abundance: few; v_gene: TRBV24-1; d_gene: TRBD1; CDR3aa: CATSGHRQGSYEQYF; CDR3nt: TGTGCCACCAGTGGACACAGACAGGGGTCCTACGAGCAGTACTTC
j_gene: TRBJ2-3; abundance: few; v_gene: TRBV29-1; d_gene: NA; CDR3aa: CSVSLGGHLSTDTQYF; CDR3nt: TGCAGCGTTTCGTTGGGGGGACACCTTAGCACAGATACGCAGTATTTT
j_gene: TRBJ2-3; abundance: few; v_gene: TRBV29-1; d_gene: NA; CDR3aa: CSVESRVGRNTQYF; CDR3nt: TGCAGCGTTGAATCTCGGGTAGGAAGAAATACGCAGTATTTT
j_gene: TRBJ2-6; abundance: NA; v_gene: TRBV12-3/TRBV12-4; d_gene: TRBD1; CDR3aa: CASSLPRGQGISSGANVLTF; CDR3nt: TGTGCCAGCAGCCTCCCTAGGGGACAGGGAATATCCTCTGGGGCCAACGTCCTGACTTTC
j_gene: TRBJ1-1; abundance: NA; v_gene: TRBV6-5; d_gene: NA; CDR3aa: CASSYSGLAKAFF; CDR3nt: TGTGCCAGCAGTTACTCTGGCCTGGCGAAAGCTTTCTTT
j_gene: TRBJ2-3; abundance: few; v_gene: TRBV5-5; d_gene: TRBD1; CDR3aa: CASRRQGLADTQYF; CDR3nt: TGTGCCAGCAGGAGACAGGGGTTAGCAGATACGCAGTATTTT
j_gene: TRBJ2-7; abundance: few; v_gene: TRBV30; d_gene: TRBD1; CDR3aa: CAWSGTGFLEQYF; CDR3nt: TGTGCCTGGAGCGGGACAGGGTTTCTCGAGCAGTACTTC
j_gene: TRBJ2-2; abundance: NA; v_gene: TRBV29-1; d_gene: NA; CDR3aa: CSVDDNRVGELFF; CDR3nt: TGCAGCGTTGATGATAACAGGGTGGGGGAGCTGTTTTTT
j_gene: TRBJ2-7; abundance: NA; v_gene: TRBV7-9; d_gene: TRBD1; CDR3aa: CASSSETGAYEQYF; CDR3nt: TGTGCCAGCAGCTCCGAGACAGGGGCCTACGAGCAGTACTTC
j_gene: TRBJ1-5; abundance: few; v_gene: TRBV24-1; d_gene: NA; CDR3aa: CATSDFDQPQHF; CDR3nt: TGTGCCACCAGTGATTTCGATCAGCCCCAGCATTTT
j_gene: TRBJ2-1; abundance: few; v_gene: TRBV20-1; d_gene: TRBD2; CDR3aa: CSARGLAAYNEQFF; CDR3nt: TGCAGTGCCAGGGGACTAGCGGCTTACAATGAGCAGTTCTTC
j_gene: TRBJ2-6; abundance: NA; v_gene: TRBV5-1; d_gene: NA; CDR3aa: CASSLGGPTGANVLTF; CDR3nt: TGCGCCAGCAGCTTGGGCGGACCTACCGGGGCCAACGTCCTGACTTTC
j_gene: TRBJ1-1; abundance: NA; v_gene: TRBV5-5; d_gene: NA; CDR3aa: CASTLQTNTEAFF; CDR3nt: TGTGCCAGCACCCTACAGACGAACACTGAAGCTTTCTTT
j_gene: TRBJ2-7; abundance: few; v_gene: TRBV18; d_gene: TRBD2; CDR3aa: CASSPRRGLAGEYEQYF; CDR3nt: TGTGCCAGCTCACCACGCCGGGGACTAGCGGGAGAGTACGAGCAGTACTTC
j_gene: TRBJ2-3; abundance: NA; v_gene: TRBV12-3/TRBV12-4; d_gene: TRBD1; CDR3aa: CASSLDRGSTDTQYF; CDR3nt: TGTGCCAGCAGCCTCGACAGGGGAAGCACAGATACGCAGTATTTT
j_gene: TRBJ2-1; abundance: NA; v_gene: TRBV24-1; d_gene: NA; CDR3aa: CATSDQTRVVDEQFF; CDR3nt: TGTGCCACCAGTGATCAGACCAGGGTTGTCGATGAGCAGTTCTTC
j_gene: TRBJ2-7; abundance: NA; v_gene: TRBV20-1; d_gene: TRBD2; CDR3aa: CSARESGGIAYEQYF; CDR3nt: TGCAGTGCTAGAGAGTCGGGAGGGATTGCGTACGAGCAGTACTTC
j_gene: TRBJ2-7; abundance: few; v_gene: TRBV5-1; d_gene: TRBD1; CDR3aa: CASSLAPLGQGKREQYF; CDR3nt: TGCGCCAGCAGCTTGGCCCCCTTGGGACAGGGGAAGCGGGAGCAGTACTTC
j_gene: TRBJ2-7; abundance: few; v_gene: TRBV29-1; d_gene: TRBD2; CDR3aa: CSVDGLAGGHEQYF; CDR3nt: TGCAGCGTTGACGGACTAGCGGGGGGCCACGAGCAGTACTTC
j_gene: TRBJ2-7; abundance: few; v_gene: TRBV20-1; d_gene: TRBD2; CDR3aa: CSAKGLAGADEQYF; CDR3nt: TGCAGTGCTAAAGGACTAGCGGGAGCAGACGAGCAGTACTTC
j_gene: TRBJ2-7; abundance: many; v_gene: TRBV18; d_gene: NA; CDR3aa: CASSPRRGASDEQYF; CDR3nt: TGTGCCAGCTCACCGCGCCGGGGGGCGAGCGACGAGCAGTACTTC
j_gene: TRBJ1-2; abundance: NA; v_gene: TRBV4-1; d_gene: NA; CDR3aa: CASSQDSRGSYGYTF; CDR3nt: TGCGCCAGCAGCCAAGATTCAAGGGGCAGCTATGGCTACACCTTC
j_gene: TRBJ2-1; abundance: few; v_gene: TRBV6-1; d_gene: TRBD2; CDR3aa: CASSEVAGDEGEQFF; CDR3nt: TGTGCCAGCAGTGAAGTAGCGGGAGATGAGGGTGAGCAGTTCTTC
j_gene: TRBJ2-7; abundance: many; v_gene: TRBV27; d_gene: TRBD1; CDR3aa: CASSPGTGLNYEQYF; CDR3nt: TGTGCCAGCAGCCCCGGGACAGGGCTTAACTACGAGCAGTACTTC
j_gene: TRBJ2-5; abundance: NA; v_gene: TRBV7-2; d_gene: NA; CDR3aa: CASSFSAEYQETQYF; CDR3nt: TGTGCCAGCAGCTTTAGTGCGGAGTACCAAGAGACCCAGTACTTC
j_gene: TRBJ2-7; abundance: few; v_gene: TRBV19; d_gene: TRBD1; CDR3aa: CASSPRTGAYEQYF; CDR3nt: TGTGCCAGTAGTCCTCGGACAGGAGCCTACGAGCAGTACTTC
j_gene: TRBJ2-2; abundance: few; v_gene: TRBV24-1; d_gene: TRBD1; CDR3aa: CATSLSGTGAETGELFF; CDR3nt: TGTGCCACCAGTTTATCCGGGACAGGGGCGGAGACCGGGGAGCTGTTTTTT
j_gene: TRBJ2-2; abundance: NA; v_gene: TRBV12-3/TRBV12-4; d_gene: NA; CDR3aa: CASSQTSARAGELFF; CDR3nt: TGTGCCAGCAGTCAGACGTCAGCGCGGGCCGGGGAGCTGTTTTTT
j_gene: TRBJ2-7; abundance: NA; v_gene: TRBV5-4; d_gene: NA; CDR3aa: CASTLGPPGGGNEQYF; CDR3nt: TGTGCCAGCACCCTGGGGCCGCCAGGGGGAGGTAACGAGCAGTACTTC